This record concerns one TCR beta chain sequence. As yet, its antigen is unknown. These data originate in a study of CXCR4 blockade with PD-1 therapy in pancreatic cancer. There are 14 residues in the CDR3. In germline, CDR1 is SGHNT, CDR2 YENEEA. The V gene lost 2 bases and the J gene lost 0 bases, with 8 bases spanning the gap. Patients who provided the archived tumor blocks had not received neoadjuvant therapy before surgery. Overall study results and limits: Tumors were clonally expanded, mean approximately 0.15 versus 0.05 in healthy blood.

Only in-frame clones appear in the TCRdb table, and some are missing; sequencing was by immunoSEQ multiplex PCR. The sample carries about 3,500 clones, 50% recorded once. The chain combines TRBV11-3 with TRBJ2-7; a weak D match, TRBD2 (5 bases). This TCR was recovered from a human donor with pancreatic ductal adenocarcinoma. Material: tumor tissue. The CDR3 DNA follows: TGTGCCAGCAGCTTACGGGAAAGCTCCTACGAGCAGTACTTC. Amino acids: CASSLRESSYEQYF. Combining the CDR3 with reference TRBV11-3 and TRBJ2-7 gives the whole variable domain EAGVVQSPRYKIIEKKQPVAFWCNPISGHNTLYWYLQNLGQGPELLIRYENEEAVDDSQLPKDRFSAERLKGVDSTLKIQPAELGDSAVYLCASSLRESSYEQYFGPGTRLTVT.